This T cell receptor (beta chain) is drawn from a study of blood T cell repertoires in COVID-19. This CDR3 has 14 residues. The ends lost 6 bases at V and 5 bases at J; junction bases unmatched: 9. CDR1 and CDR2 from the germline V gene are MNHEY and SVGAGI. Sequencing used immunoSEQ multiplex PCR; TCRdb keeps in-frame clones, though not all of them. This sample carries 200,000 to 300,000 clones, 80% to 85% of them seen once, and the ten largest clones take under 5%. The chain carries TRBV6-5 and TRBJ2-7; TRBD1 matches 8 bases. Sequenced material: peripheral blood. This TCR derives from a man in his fifties or sixties with acute or convalescent COVID-19. The CDR3, as DNA: TGTGCCAGCAGGAACGACAGGGGCGTGAACGAGCAGTACTTC. It yields the protein CASRNDRGVNEQYF.